This T cell receptor (beta chain) was sequenced in a study of shared clonotypes between healthy human individuals. Study-level information: Per donor, three plates held CD4 naive cells, three held CD4 memory, two held CD8 naive and one held CD8 memory. Study observations and caveats: The study generally estimated greater richness for naive than memory subsets.

V lost 8 bases to trimming and J lost 1 base; unmatched junction nucleotides: 11. Per the germline V gene, CDR1 is SNHLY and CDR2 is FYNNEI. The CDR3 extends over 15 amino acids. To note about this clone: Its cognate antigen is unknown.

Division of CD4+ cells produced a CD45RA+ naive subset and a CD45RA-negative memory subset. Per the authors' pipeline: ImmunoSEQ only sent back junction sequences with no quality scores, so filtering was done differently. Data came from immunoSEQ multiplex PCR; TCRdb stores just in-frame clones and leaves some out. V and J calls and clone size follow that table, whereas D and trimming were derived from the DNA. The data contain fewer than 1.4 million clones, more than 75% of them seen just once; the ten biggest clones take up roughly 0.61%. The rearrangement links TRBV2 to TRBJ2-7, with 7 bases identical to TRBD1. This receptor was taken from a man between 18 and 35 years old in good health. Some clones in this sample may be carry-over from other donors' samples. What was sequenced was memory CD4+ T cells from PBMCs. Indicated subset: CD45RA-negative fraction. In DNA form, the CDR3 reads TGTGCCAGCCACGGTCTGAGGGACAGTTCCTACGAGCAGTACTTC. Translated: CASHGLRDSSYEQYF.